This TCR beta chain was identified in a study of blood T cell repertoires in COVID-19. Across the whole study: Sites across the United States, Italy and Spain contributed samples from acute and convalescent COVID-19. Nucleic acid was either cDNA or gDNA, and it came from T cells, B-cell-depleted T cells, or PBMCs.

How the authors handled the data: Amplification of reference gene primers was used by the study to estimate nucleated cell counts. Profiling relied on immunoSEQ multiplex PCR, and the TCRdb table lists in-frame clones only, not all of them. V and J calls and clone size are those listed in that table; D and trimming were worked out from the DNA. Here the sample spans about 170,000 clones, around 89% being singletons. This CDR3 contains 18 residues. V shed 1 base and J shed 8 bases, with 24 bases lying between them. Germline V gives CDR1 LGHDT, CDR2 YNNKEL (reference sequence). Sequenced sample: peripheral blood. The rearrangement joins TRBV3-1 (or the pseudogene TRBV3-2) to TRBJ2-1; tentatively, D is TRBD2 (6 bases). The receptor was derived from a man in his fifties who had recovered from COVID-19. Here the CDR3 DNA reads TGTGCCAGCAGCCAAGGCCTCCGCCGGGACTCGGAACTGCATGAGCAGTTCTTC. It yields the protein CASSQGLRRDSELHEQFF.